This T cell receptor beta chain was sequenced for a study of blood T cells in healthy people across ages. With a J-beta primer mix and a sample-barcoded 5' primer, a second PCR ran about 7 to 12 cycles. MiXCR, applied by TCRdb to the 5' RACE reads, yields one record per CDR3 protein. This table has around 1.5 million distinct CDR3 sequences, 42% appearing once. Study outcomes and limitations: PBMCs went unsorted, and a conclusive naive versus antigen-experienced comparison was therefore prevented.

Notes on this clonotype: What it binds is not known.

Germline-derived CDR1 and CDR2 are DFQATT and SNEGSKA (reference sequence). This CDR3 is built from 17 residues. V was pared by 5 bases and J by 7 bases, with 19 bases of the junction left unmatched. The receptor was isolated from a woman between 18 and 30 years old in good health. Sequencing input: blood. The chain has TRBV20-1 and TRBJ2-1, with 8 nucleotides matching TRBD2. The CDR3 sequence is CSAPDTGRAGGPNEQFF. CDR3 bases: TGCAGTGCTCCAGACACGGGCAGGGCGGGGGGCCCGAATGAGCAGTTCTTC.